This T cell receptor beta chain was recovered during a study of shared clonotypes between healthy human individuals. Study-wide findings and caveats: Since donors were few, the genetic and exposure-history diversity represented was limited.

Sequencing was performed with immunoSEQ multiplex PCR; in TCRdb, only in-frame clones are kept and a portion is missing. This repertoire shows under 600,000 clones, less than 98% found once; its top ten account for about 0.057%. Germline CDR1 and CDR2: MNHEY and SVGAGI. CDR3 size: 13 residues. Trimming cost V 5 bases and J 6 bases, with 11 bases left between them. Concerning this clone: Antigen unknown.

The chain carries TRBV6-5 and TRBJ1-5; maybe TRBD1 (5 bases). The source material was naive CD4+ T cells sorted from blood. Subset described: CD45RA+ positively selected. This clonotype originated in a woman aged 25 to 45 in good health. CDR3 protein: CASSRDRTQPQHF. CDR3 in DNA: TGTGCCAGCAGTCGAGACAGAACTCAGCCCCAGCATTTT.